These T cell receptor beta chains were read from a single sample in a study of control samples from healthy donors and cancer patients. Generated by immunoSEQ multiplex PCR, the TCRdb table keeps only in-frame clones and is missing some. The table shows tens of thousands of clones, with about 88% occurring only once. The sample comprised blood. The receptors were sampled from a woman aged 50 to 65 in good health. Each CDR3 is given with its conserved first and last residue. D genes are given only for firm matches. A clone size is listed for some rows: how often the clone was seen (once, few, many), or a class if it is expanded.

cdr3_aa: CASSGWASSSNQPQHF
cdr3_nt: TGTGCCAGCAGTGGTTGGGCAAGTAGTAGCAATCAGCCCCAGCATTTT
v_call: TRBV28
d_call: -
j_call: TRBJ1-5
clone_size: -

cdr3_aa: CASSYGGQYMNTEAFF
cdr3_nt: TGTGCCAGCAGTTACGGGGGACAGTACATGAACACTGAAGCTTTCTTT
v_call: TRBV9
d_call: TRBD1
j_call: TRBJ1-1
clone_size: -

cdr3_aa: CSASEFGYLFF
cdr3_nt: TGCAGTGCTAGTGAGTTTGGGTACCTGTTCTTC
v_call: TRBV20-1
d_call: -
j_call: TRBJ2-1
clone_size: -

cdr3_aa: CASSPWGGPTGELFF
cdr3_nt: TGTGCCAGCAGCCCGTGGGGCGGGCCCACCGGGGAGCTGTTTTTT
v_call: TRBV3-1/TRBV3-2
d_call: -
j_call: TRBJ2-2
clone_size: -

cdr3_aa: CASSLVRGYNSPLHF
cdr3_nt: TGTGCCAGCAGCTTAGTCCGGGGTTATAATTCACCCCTCCACTTT
v_call: TRBV11-2
d_call: -
j_call: TRBJ1-6
clone_size: few

cdr3_aa: CASSENGLAEQYF
cdr3_nt: TGTGCCAGCAGTGAAAACGGGCTCGCCGAGCAGTACTTC
v_call: TRBV2
d_call: -
j_call: TRBJ2-7
clone_size: -

cdr3_aa: CASSQERAGGEKLFF
cdr3_nt: TGTGCCAGCAGCCAAGAACGTGCAGGGGGCGAAAAACTGTTTTTT
v_call: TRBV14
d_call: TRBD1
j_call: TRBJ1-4
clone_size: -

cdr3_aa: CASSSQGDTQYF
cdr3_nt: TGCGCCAGCAGCTCGCAGGGGGATACGCAGTATTTT
v_call: TRBV5-1
d_call: -
j_call: TRBJ2-3
clone_size: once

cdr3_aa: CASSLGGYSPLHF
cdr3_nt: TGTGCCAGTAGTTTAGGGGGTTATTCACCCCTCCACTTT
v_call: TRBV19
d_call: -
j_call: TRBJ1-6
clone_size: -

cdr3_aa: CASRSDLAPGAVYFAFF
cdr3_nt: TGTGCCAGCAGATCAGATCTGGCGCCGGGGGCGGTTTATTTCGCTTTCTTT
v_call: TRBV11-2
d_call: -
j_call: TRBJ1-1
clone_size: -

cdr3_aa: CASSRGEVETQYF
cdr3_nt: TGCGCCAGCAGCAGGGGGGAGGTAGAGACCCAGTACTTC
v_call: TRBV5-1
d_call: -
j_call: TRBJ2-5
clone_size: -

cdr3_aa: CASSQGQGQETQYF
cdr3_nt: TGTGCCAGCAGCCAAGGACAGGGTCAAGAGACCCAGTACTTC
v_call: TRBV3-1/TRBV3-2
d_call: TRBD1
j_call: TRBJ2-5
clone_size: -

cdr3_aa: CASSDGTGYKPQHF
cdr3_nt: TGTGCCAGCAGTGATGGGACAGGGTACAAGCCCCAGCATTTT
v_call: TRBV2
d_call: TRBD1
j_call: TRBJ1-5
clone_size: few

cdr3_aa: CASKGGTGETQYF
cdr3_nt: TGTGCCAGTAAAGGAGGGACCGGGGAGACCCAGTACTTC
v_call: TRBV19
d_call: -
j_call: TRBJ2-5
clone_size: -

cdr3_aa: CASSMGLDTQYF
cdr3_nt: TGTGCCAGCAGTATGGGACTAGATACGCAGTATTTT
v_call: TRBV6-5
d_call: -
j_call: TRBJ2-3
clone_size: -

cdr3_aa: CASSIMPRNTEAFF
cdr3_nt: TGTGCCAGTAGTATAATGCCCCGGAACACTGAAGCTTTCTTT
v_call: TRBV19
d_call: -
j_call: TRBJ1-1
clone_size: few

cdr3_aa: CATSRNNAYEQYF
cdr3_nt: TGTGCCACCAGCAGAAACAATGCCTACGAGCAGTACTTC
v_call: TRBV15
d_call: -
j_call: TRBJ2-7
clone_size: -

cdr3_aa: CASSRQQGNGYTF
cdr3_nt: TGCGCCAGCAGCAGACAGCAGGGTAACGGCTACACCTTC
v_call: TRBV5-1
d_call: -
j_call: TRBJ1-2
clone_size: -

cdr3_aa: CASSRDRSYEQYF
cdr3_nt: TGTGCCAGCAGCCGGGACAGGAGCTACGAGCAGTACTTC
v_call: TRBV2
d_call: TRBD1
j_call: TRBJ2-7
clone_size: once

cdr3_aa: CASSEHWATGELFF
cdr3_nt: TGTGCCAGCAGTGAACATTGGGCCACCGGGGAGCTGTTTTTT
v_call: TRBV6-1
d_call: -
j_call: TRBJ2-2
clone_size: -

cdr3_aa: CAISDSGQGGTEAFF
cdr3_nt: TGTGCCATCAGTGATTCGGGACAGGGAGGGACTGAAGCTTTCTTT
v_call: TRBV10-3
d_call: TRBD1
j_call: TRBJ1-1
clone_size: -

cdr3_aa: CASSYSAGQRSKGYTF
cdr3_nt: TGTGCCAGCAGTTACTCGGCTGGACAGAGGTCTAAGGGCTACACCTTC
v_call: TRBV6-5
d_call: -
j_call: TRBJ1-2
clone_size: -

cdr3_aa: CASSSGTGNEKLFF
cdr3_nt: TGTGCCAGCAGCTCCGGGACAGGGAATGAAAAACTGTTTTTT
v_call: TRBV11-2
d_call: TRBD1
j_call: TRBJ1-4
clone_size: -

cdr3_aa: CASSQEESKHLYTQYF
cdr3_nt: TGTGCCAGCAGCCAAGAAGAGAGCAAACATTTGTATACGCAGTATTTT
v_call: TRBV4-2
d_call: -
j_call: TRBJ2-3
clone_size: -

cdr3_aa: CASRTLLTYNEQFF
cdr3_nt: TGCGCCAGCAGAACTTTACTCACCTACAATGAGCAGTTCTTC
v_call: TRBV5-1
d_call: -
j_call: TRBJ2-1
clone_size: -

cdr3_aa: CATSRASNQPQHF
cdr3_nt: TGTGCCACCTCCAGGGCTAGCAATCAGCCCCAGCATTTT
v_call: TRBV24-1
d_call: -
j_call: TRBJ1-5
clone_size: -

cdr3_aa: CASRPGLGGSPTGGRDTQYF
cdr3_nt: TGCGCCAGCCGCCCAGGCCTCGGGGGGAGCCCGACCGGGGGTAGGGATACGCAGTATTTT
v_call: TRBV5-1
d_call: TRBD2
j_call: TRBJ2-3
clone_size: -

cdr3_aa: CASSDRDSYEQYF
cdr3_nt: TGTGCCAGTAGTGACAGGGACTCCTACGAGCAGTACTTC
v_call: TRBV19
d_call: TRBD1
j_call: TRBJ2-7
clone_size: -

cdr3_aa: CASSLGLAFTDTQYF
cdr3_nt: TGTGCCAGCAGCTTAGGACTAGCGTTTACGGATACGCAGTATTTT
v_call: TRBV13
d_call: TRBD2
j_call: TRBJ2-3
clone_size: -

cdr3_aa: CASSLDSLNYGYTF
cdr3_nt: TGTGCCAGCAGTTTAGACAGCCTTAACTATGGCTACACCTTC
v_call: TRBV27
d_call: -
j_call: TRBJ1-2
clone_size: -

cdr3_aa: CASIPRGWTEAFF
cdr3_nt: TGTGCCAGCATCCCCAGGGGGTGGACTGAAGCTTTCTTT
v_call: TRBV5-8
d_call: TRBD1
j_call: TRBJ1-1
clone_size: -

cdr3_aa: CARSLASLADNPYEQYF
cdr3_nt: TGTGCCAGAAGCTTAGCTTCACTAGCGGACAACCCCTACGAGCAGTACTTC
v_call: TRBV7-5
d_call: -
j_call: TRBJ2-7
clone_size: -

cdr3_aa: CASSLTGIGAGNTIYF
cdr3_nt: TGCGCCAGCAGCTTAACAGGGATAGGAGCTGGAAACACCATATATTTT
v_call: TRBV5-1
d_call: -
j_call: TRBJ1-3
clone_size: few

cdr3_aa: CASSYNNEKLFF
cdr3_nt: TGTGCCAGCAGTTATAACAATGAAAAACTGTTTTTT
v_call: TRBV6-5
d_call: -
j_call: TRBJ1-4
clone_size: -

cdr3_aa: CASSFRQGVNTEAFF
cdr3_nt: TGTGCCAGCAGCTTCAGACAGGGGGTTAATACTGAAGCTTTCTTT
v_call: TRBV7-9
d_call: TRBD1
j_call: TRBJ1-1
clone_size: -

cdr3_aa: CAWSVLAYNEQFF
cdr3_nt: TGTGCCTGGAGTGTACTCGCCTACAATGAGCAGTTCTTC
v_call: TRBV30
d_call: -
j_call: TRBJ2-1
clone_size: -

cdr3_aa: CASSNPPPTNSPLHF
cdr3_nt: TGTGCCAGCAGCAATCCCCCTCCGACAAATTCACCCCTCCACTTT
v_call: TRBV21-1
d_call: -
j_call: TRBJ1-6
clone_size: once

cdr3_aa: CASSLGGVQETQYF
cdr3_nt: TGTGCCAGCAGCTTGGGTGGCGTCCAAGAGACCCAGTACTTC
v_call: TRBV5-6
d_call: -
j_call: TRBJ2-5
clone_size: once

cdr3_aa: CASSLQRRGTNEKLFF
cdr3_nt: TGTGCCAGCAGTCTTCAAAGGAGGGGAACTAATGAAAAACTGTTTTTT
v_call: TRBV6-6
d_call: -
j_call: TRBJ1-4
clone_size: -

cdr3_aa: CASSQATGGRTKNIQYF
cdr3_nt: TGTGCCAGCAGCCAAGCGACAGGAGGGAGGACCAAAAACATTCAGTACTTC
v_call: TRBV14
d_call: -
j_call: TRBJ2-4
clone_size: -

cdr3_aa: CASSFTSGGFSDTQYF
cdr3_nt: TGTGCCAGCAGCTTCACTAGCGGGGGGTTCTCAGATACGCAGTATTTT
v_call: TRBV5-6
d_call: TRBD2
j_call: TRBJ2-3
clone_size: -

cdr3_aa: CASSLLAGGNTGELFF
cdr3_nt: TGTGCCAGCAGCTTACTAGCGGGGGGGAACACCGGGGAGCTGTTTTTT
v_call: TRBV7-9
d_call: TRBD2
j_call: TRBJ2-2
clone_size: -

cdr3_aa: CASKERGAPTDTQYF
cdr3_nt: TGTGCCAGCAAGGAGCGGGGGGCCCCCACAGATACGCAGTATTTT
v_call: TRBV6-4
d_call: TRBD2
j_call: TRBJ2-3
clone_size: -